This record looks at one T cell receptor beta chain sequence and its context. These data are taken from a study of PD-L1 blockade in urothelial cancer. CDR1 and CDR2 from the germline V gene are LGHNA and YSLEER. The CDR3 is 14 residues long. Trimming removed 1 base at V and 1 base at J, with 7 bases between. Only in-frame clones appear in the TCRdb table, and some are missing; sequencing was by immunoSEQ multiplex PCR. The sample yields more than 35,000 clones, roughly four fifths seen once. This specimen consisted of PBMCs, obtained around atezolizumab (anti-PD-L1) treatment. The TCR originated in a man between 65 and 85 years old with urothelial cancer. V and J are TRBV4-3 and TRBJ1-1; no clear D. CDR3 coding DNA: TGCGCCAGCAGCCAAGGCCATAGGAACACTGAAGCTTTCTTT. Protein sequence: CASSQGHRNTEAFF.